This passage covers 7 T cell receptor beta chains from one sample sequenced in a study of blood T cell repertoires in COVID-19. Some clones are missing from TCRdb's copy, which holds only in-frame ones; the method was immunoSEQ multiplex PCR. The profile shows 120,000 to 150,000 clones, 80% to 90% of them singletons. The sample comprised peripheral blood. Receptors originate from a woman aged 50 to 60 with active or convalescent COVID-19.

The rearrangement uses TRBV12-3 or TRBV12-4 and TRBJ2-1; 7 bases align to TRBD2. There are 12 residues in the CDR3. With 6 bases clipped from V and 9 bases from J, the junction kept 5 bases outside the gene matches. This CDR3 is CASSSGGLEQFF. In DNA form, the CDR3 reads TGTGCCAGCAGCTCGGGAGGACTTGAGCAGTTCTTC.

This chain uses TRBV4-1 with TRBJ1-1; 7 nucleotides agree with TRBD1. CDR1 and CDR2 (germline): MGHRA, YSYEKL. J gave up 1 base and V 3 bases, and 8 bases lay outside the gene matches. The CDR3 totals 16 residues. The CDR3, as DNA: TGCGCCAGCAGCCACGCCACCGGGACAGCGAACACTGAAGCTTTCTTT. This codes for CASSHATGTANTEAFF.

The V gene is TRBV15, the J gene TRBJ1-1; 7 positions agree with TRBD1. From germline, CDR1 is LNHNV and CDR2 YYDKDF (reference sequence). V was clipped by 0 bases and J by 12 bases; unmatched bases: 7. The CDR3 extends over 13 amino acids. CDR3 amino acids: CATSRDKGQFSFF. For the CDR3, the DNA is TGTGCCACCAGCAGAGATAAGGGACAGTTTTCTTTCTTT. Full variable domain (remainder filled in from reference TRBV15 and TRBJ1-1): DAMVIQNPRYQVTQFGKPVTLSCSQTLNHNVMYWYQQKSSQAPKLLFHYYDKDFNNEADTPDNFQSRRPNTSFCFLDIRSPGLGDTAMYLCATSRDKGQFSFFGQGTRLTVV.

The chain links TRBV7-9 to TRBJ1-6, with D possibly matching TRBD1 (5 bases). The CDR3 has 16 amino acids. V was shortened by 5 bases and J by 5 bases, with 16 bases between the two germline ends. Germline CDR1 reads SEHNR; CDR2 reads FQNEAQ (reference sequence). Written as DNA, the CDR3 is TGTGCCAGCAGCCAGGTGGGGCAGGGTCATAATTCACCCCTCCACTTT. It encodes CASSQVGQGHNSPLHF.

V usage is TRBV4-1 and J usage is TRBJ2-5; D perhaps matches TRBD1 (6 bases). V was trimmed by 3 bases and J by 5 bases, leaving 10 bases between them. The CDR3 sequence is 13 residues long. The germline gives CDR1 MGHRA, CDR2 YSYEKL. CDR3 loop: CASSHDRGETQYF. In nucleotides, the CDR3 is TGCGCCAGCAGCCATGATAGGGGGGAGACCCAGTACTTC.

The chain couples TRBV18 to TRBJ1-3; perhaps TRBD1 as D (5 bases). Germline CDR1 is KGHSH and CDR2 is LQKENI. V lost 2 bases and J lost 0, with 11 bases in between. This CDR3 has 16 amino acids. The DNA for the CDR3 is TGTGCCAGCTCACCATGGGGGGATCCCTCTGGAAACACCATATATTTT. Amino acids: CASSPWGDPSGNTIYF.

This clone was detected only once. This chain links TRBV27 with TRBJ1-2; no firm D call. The CDR3 contains 15 residues. Trimming left V 8 bases short and J 3 bases short, with 19 bases between. CDR1 MNHEY and CDR2 SMNVEV come from the germline V gene (reference sequence). The CDR3 reads CASRSPPHGDYGYTF. In nucleotides, the CDR3 is TGTGCCAGCCGCTCACCTCCTCATGGAGACTATGGCTACACCTTC.